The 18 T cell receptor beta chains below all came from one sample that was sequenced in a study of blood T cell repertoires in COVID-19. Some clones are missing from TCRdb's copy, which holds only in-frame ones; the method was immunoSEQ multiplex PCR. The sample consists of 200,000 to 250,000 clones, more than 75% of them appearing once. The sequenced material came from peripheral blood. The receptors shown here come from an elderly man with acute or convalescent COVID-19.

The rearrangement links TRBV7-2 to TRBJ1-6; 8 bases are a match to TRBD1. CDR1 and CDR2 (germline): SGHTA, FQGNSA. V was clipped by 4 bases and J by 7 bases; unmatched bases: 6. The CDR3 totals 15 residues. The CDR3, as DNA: TGTGCCAGCAGCTCCGGTTACAGGGGGAATTCACCCCTCCACTTT. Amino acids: CASSSGYRGNSPLHF.

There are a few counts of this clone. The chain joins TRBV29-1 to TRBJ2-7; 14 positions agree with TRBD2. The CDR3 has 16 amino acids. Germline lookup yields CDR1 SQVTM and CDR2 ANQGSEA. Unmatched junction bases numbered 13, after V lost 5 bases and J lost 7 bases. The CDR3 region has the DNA TGCAGCGTTTGGCGTGAGGGACTAGCGGGAGATAGGGAGCAGTACGTC. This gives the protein CSVWREGLAGDREQYV.

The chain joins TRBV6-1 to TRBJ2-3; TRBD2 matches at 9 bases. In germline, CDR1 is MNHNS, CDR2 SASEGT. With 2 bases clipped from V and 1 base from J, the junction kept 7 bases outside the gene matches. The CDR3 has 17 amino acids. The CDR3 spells CASSEQRGRGGTDTQYF. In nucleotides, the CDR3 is TGTGCCAGCAGTGAACAACGCGGGAGGGGGGGCACAGATACGCAGTATTTT.

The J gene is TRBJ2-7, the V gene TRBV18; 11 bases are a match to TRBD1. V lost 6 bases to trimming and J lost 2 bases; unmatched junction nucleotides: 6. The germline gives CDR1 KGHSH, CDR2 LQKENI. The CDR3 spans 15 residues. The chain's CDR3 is CASSPGTGGTYEQYV. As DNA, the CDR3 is TGTGCCAGCTCCCCCGGGACAGGGGGTACCTACGAGCAGTACGTC.

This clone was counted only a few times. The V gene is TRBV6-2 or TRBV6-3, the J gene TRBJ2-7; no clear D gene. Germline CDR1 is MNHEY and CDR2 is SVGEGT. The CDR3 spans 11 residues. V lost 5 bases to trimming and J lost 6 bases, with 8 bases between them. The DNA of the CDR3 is TGTGCCAGCAGTGCGAGGTTCGAGCAGTACGTC. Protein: CASSARFEQYV.

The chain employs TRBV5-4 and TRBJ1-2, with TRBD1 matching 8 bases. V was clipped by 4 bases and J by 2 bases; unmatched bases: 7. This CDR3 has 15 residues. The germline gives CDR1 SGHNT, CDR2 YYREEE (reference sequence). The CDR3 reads CASSRGDRLNYGYTF. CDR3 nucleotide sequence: TGTGCCAGCAGCAGGGGGGACAGGCTAAACTATGGCTACACCTTC.

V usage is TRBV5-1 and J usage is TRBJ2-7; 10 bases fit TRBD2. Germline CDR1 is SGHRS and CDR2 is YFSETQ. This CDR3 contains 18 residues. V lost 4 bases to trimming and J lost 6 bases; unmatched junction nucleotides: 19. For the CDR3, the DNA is TGCGCCAGCAGCAGGGGAGGGAGCGGGAGGGCCCTGGATGGCGAGCAGTACTTC. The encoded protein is CASSRGGSGRALDGEQYF.

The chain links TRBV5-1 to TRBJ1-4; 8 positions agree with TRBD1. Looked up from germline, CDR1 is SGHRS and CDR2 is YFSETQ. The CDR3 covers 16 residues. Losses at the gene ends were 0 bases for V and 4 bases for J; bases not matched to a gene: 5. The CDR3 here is CASSLGRDRRNEKLFF. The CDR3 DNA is TGCGCCAGCAGCTTGGGCCGGGACAGGCGTAATGAAAAACTGTTTTTT.

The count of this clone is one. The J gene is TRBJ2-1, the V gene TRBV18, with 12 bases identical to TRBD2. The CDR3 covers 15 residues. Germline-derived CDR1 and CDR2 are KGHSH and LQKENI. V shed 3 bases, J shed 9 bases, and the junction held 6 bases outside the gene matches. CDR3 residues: CASSPLTSGRSEQFF. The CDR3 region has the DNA TGTGCCAGCTCACCGTTGACTAGCGGGAGATCTGAGCAGTTCTTC.

The CDR3: CASSPRGGGSGGTEAFF. The CDR3 coding sequence is TGTGCCAGCAGCCCCCGCGGAGGGGGATCGGGGGGCACTGAAGCTTTCTTT. The genes are TRBV7-2 and TRBJ1-1; D might be TRBD1 (6 bases). Trimming stripped 5 bases from V and 4 bases from J, with 23 bases between. The CDR3 is made up of 17 amino acids. CDR1 is SGHTA, CDR2 FQGNSA, per germline. The full variable domain, rest sourced from reference TRBV7-2 and TRBJ1-1, is GAGVSQSPSNKVTEKGKDVELRCDPISGHTALYWYRQSLGQGLEFLIYFQGNSAPDKSGLPSDRFSAERTGGSVSTLTIQRTQQEDSAVYLCASSPRGGGSGGTEAFFGQGTRLTVV.

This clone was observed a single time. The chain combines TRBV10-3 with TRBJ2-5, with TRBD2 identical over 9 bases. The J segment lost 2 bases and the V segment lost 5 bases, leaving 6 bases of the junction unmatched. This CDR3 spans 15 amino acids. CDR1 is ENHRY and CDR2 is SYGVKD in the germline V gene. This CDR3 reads CAISSGTSTQETQYF. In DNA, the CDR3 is TGTGCCATCAGTTCCGGGACTAGCACACAAGAGACCCAGTACTTC.

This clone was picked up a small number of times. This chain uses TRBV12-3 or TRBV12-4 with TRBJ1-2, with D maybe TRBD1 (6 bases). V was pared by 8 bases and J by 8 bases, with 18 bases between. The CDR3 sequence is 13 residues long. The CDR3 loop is CASGEVQGRGYTF. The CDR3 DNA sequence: TGTGCCAGCGGGGAAGTACAGGGTCGCGGCTACACCTTC.

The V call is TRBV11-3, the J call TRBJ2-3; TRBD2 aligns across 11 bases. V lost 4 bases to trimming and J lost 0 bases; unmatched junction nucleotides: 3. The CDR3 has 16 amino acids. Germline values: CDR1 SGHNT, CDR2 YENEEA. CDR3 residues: CASSSRLAGSTDTQYF. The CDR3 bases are TGTGCCAGCAGCTCCAGACTAGCGGGGAGCACAGATACGCAGTATTTT. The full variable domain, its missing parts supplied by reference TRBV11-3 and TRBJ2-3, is EAGVVQSPRYKIIEKKQPVAFWCNPISGHNTLYWYLQNLGQGPELLIRYENEEAVDDSQLPKDRFSAERLKGVDSTLKIQPAELGDSAVYLCASSSRLAGSTDTQYFGPGTRLTVL.

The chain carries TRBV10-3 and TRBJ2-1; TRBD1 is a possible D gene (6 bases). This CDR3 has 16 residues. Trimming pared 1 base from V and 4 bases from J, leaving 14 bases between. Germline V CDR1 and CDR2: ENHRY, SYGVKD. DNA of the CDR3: TGTGCCATCAGTGAGTTGGGGGCCTCACAGTACAATGAGCAGTTCTTC. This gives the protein CAISELGASQYNEQFF.

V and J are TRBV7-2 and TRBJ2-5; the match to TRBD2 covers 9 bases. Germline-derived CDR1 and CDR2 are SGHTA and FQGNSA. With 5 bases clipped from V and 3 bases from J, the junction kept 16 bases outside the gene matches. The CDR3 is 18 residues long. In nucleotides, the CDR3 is TGTGCCAGCAGCAGACTATTGGCGGGAGGGGTATTGGAAGAGACCCAGTACTTC. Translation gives CASSRLLAGGVLEETQYF.

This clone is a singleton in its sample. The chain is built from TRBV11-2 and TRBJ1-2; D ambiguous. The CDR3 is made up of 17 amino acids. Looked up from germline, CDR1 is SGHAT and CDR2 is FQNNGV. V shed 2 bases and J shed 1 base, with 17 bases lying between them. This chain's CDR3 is CASSLNLADTLNYGYTF. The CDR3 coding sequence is TGTGCCAGCAGCTTAAACCTCGCTGACACCCTTAACTATGGCTACACCTTC.

The CDR3 protein is CASSGQQGGSPLHF. CDR3 in DNA: TGTGCCAGCAGTGGACAGCAGGGGGGTTCACCCCTCCACTTT. The gene calls are TRBV2 and TRBJ1-6, with TRBD1 identical over 7 bases. Looked up from germline, CDR1 is SNHLY and CDR2 is FYNNEI. Trimming removed 4 bases from V and 9 bases from J; junction bases left unmatched: 6. The CDR3 is made up of 14 amino acids.

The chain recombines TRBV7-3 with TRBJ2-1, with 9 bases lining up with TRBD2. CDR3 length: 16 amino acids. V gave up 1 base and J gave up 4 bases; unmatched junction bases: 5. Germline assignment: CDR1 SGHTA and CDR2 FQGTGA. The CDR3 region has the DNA TGTGCCAGCAGCTTAAATGCGGGAGGGTCTTACAATGAGCAGTTCTTC. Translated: CASSLNAGGSYNEQFF.